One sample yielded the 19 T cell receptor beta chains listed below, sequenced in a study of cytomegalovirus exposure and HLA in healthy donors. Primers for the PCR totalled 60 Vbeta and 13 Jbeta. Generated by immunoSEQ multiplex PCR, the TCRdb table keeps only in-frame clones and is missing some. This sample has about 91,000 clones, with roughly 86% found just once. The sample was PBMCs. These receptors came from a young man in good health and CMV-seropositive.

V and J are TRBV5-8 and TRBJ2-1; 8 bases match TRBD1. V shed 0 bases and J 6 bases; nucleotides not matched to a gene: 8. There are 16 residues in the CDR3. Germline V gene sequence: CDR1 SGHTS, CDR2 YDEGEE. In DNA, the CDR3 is TGTGCCAGCAGCTTGGGTGCCCCTACAGGGGGCAATGAGCAGTTCTTC. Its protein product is CASSLGAPTGGNEQFF.

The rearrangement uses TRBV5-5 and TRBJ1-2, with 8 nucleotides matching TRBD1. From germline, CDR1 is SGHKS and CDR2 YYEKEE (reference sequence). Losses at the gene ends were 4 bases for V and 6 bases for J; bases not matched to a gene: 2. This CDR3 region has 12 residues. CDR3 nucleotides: TGTGCCAGCAGCCTGGACAGGGATGGCTACACCTTC. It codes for CASSLDRDGYTF.

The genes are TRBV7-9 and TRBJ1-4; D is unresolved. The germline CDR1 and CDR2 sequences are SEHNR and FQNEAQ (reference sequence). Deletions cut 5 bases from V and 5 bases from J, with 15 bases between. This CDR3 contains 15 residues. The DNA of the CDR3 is TGTGCCAGCAGCCCCTCGTCGGTATTCAATGAAAAACTGTTTTTT. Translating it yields CASSPSSVFNEKLFF.

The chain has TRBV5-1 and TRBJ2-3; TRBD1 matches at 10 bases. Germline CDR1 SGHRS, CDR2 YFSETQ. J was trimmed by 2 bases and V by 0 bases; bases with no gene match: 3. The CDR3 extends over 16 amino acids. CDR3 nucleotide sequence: TGCGCCAGCAGCTTGGGACAGGGGGCGAACACAGATACGCAGTATTTT. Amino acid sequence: CASSLGQGANTDTQYF.

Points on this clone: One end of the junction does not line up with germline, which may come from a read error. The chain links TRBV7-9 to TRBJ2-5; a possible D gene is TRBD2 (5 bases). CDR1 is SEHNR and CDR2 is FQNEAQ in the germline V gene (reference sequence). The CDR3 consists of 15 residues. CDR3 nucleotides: TGTGCCGGCAGCTCTACTACTAGTCGTCAGGAGACCCAGTACTTC. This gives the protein CAGSSTTSRQETQYF.

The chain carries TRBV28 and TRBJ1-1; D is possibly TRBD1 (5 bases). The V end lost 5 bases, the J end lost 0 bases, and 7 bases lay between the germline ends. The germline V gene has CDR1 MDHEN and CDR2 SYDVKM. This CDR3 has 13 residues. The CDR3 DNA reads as TGTGCCAGCAGTCCGACAGTGAACACTGAAGCTTTCTTT. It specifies CASSPTVNTEAFF.

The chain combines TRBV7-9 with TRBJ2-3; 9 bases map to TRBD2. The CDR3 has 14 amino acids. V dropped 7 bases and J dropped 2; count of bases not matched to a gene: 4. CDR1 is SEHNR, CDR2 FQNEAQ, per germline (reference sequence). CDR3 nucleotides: TGTGCCAGCATTGTAGCGGGAGTCACAGATACGCAGTATTTT. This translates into CASIVAGVTDTQYF.

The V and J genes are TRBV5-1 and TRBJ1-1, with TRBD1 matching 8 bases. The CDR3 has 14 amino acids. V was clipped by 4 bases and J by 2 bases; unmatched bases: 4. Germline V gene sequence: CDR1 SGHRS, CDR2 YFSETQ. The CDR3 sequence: CASSPGTGNTEAFF. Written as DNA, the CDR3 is TGCGCCAGCAGCCCCGGGACAGGTAACACTGAAGCTTTCTTT.

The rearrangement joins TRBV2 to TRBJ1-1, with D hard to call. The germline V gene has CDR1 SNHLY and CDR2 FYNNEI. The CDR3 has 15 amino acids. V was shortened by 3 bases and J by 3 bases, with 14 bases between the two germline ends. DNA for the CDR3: TGTGCCAGCAGTGACGAATTTCGCAGATACACTGAAGCTTTCTTT. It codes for CASSDEFRRYTEAFF.

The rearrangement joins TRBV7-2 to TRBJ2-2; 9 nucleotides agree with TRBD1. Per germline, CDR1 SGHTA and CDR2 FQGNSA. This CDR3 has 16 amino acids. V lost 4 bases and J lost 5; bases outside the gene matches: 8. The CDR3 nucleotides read TGTGCCAGCAGCTCCTACCGGGACAGGGAAACCGGGGAGCTGTTTTTT. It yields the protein CASSSYRDRETGELFF.

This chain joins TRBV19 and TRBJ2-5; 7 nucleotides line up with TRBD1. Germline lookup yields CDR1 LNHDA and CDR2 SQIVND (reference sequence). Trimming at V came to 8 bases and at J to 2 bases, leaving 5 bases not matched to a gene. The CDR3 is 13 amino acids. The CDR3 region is CASRQGLQETQYF. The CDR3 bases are TGTGCCAGTCGACAGGGATTGCAAGAGACCCAGTACTTC.

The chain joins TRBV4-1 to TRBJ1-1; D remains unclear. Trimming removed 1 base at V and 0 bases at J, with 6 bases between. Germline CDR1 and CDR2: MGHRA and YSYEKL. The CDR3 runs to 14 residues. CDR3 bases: TGCGCCAGCAGCCAAGTGCGGGTGAACACTGAAGCTTTCTTT. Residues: CASSQVRVNTEAFF.

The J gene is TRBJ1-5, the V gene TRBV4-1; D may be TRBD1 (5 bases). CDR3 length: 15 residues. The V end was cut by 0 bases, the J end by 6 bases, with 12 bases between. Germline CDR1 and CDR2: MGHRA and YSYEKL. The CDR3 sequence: CASSQDPGEGQPQHF. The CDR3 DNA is TGCGCCAGCAGCCAAGATCCGGGGGAGGGTCAGCCCCAGCATTTT.

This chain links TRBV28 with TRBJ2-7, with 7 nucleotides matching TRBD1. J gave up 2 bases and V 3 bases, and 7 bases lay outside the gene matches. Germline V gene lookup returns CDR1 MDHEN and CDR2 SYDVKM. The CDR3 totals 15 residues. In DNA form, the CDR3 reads TGTGCCAGCAGTTTCCAGACAGGGCCCACCTACGAGCAGTACTTC. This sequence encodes CASSFQTGPTYEQYF.

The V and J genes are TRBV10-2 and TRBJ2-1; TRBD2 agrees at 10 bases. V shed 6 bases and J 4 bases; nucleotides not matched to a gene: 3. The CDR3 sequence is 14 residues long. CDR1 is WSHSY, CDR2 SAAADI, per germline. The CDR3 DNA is TGCGCCAGCAGATCTAGCGGGGGATACAATGAGCAGTTCTTC. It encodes CASRSSGGYNEQFF.

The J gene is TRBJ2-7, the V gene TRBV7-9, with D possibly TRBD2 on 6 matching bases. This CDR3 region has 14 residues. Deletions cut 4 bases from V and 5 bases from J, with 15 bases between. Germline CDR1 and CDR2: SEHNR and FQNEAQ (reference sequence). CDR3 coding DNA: TGTGCCAGCAGCTCGGTCCGGGAGTGGCACGAGCAGTACTTC. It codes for CASSSVREWHEQYF.

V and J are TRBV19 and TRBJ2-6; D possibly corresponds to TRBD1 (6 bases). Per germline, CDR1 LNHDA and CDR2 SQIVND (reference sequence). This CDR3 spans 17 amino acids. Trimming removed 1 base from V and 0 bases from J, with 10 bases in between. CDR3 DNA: TGTGCCAGTAGTATAGTAGGCAGGGGCTCTGGGGCCAACGTCCTGACTTTC. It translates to CASSIVGRGSGANVLTF.

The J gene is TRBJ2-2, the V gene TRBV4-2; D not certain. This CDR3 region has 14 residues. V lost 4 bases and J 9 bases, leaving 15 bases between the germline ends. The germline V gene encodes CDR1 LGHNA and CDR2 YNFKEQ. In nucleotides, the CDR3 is TGTGCCAGCAGCCTCCGGCATCCCGACAGGGAGCTGTTTTTT. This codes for CASSLRHPDRELFF.

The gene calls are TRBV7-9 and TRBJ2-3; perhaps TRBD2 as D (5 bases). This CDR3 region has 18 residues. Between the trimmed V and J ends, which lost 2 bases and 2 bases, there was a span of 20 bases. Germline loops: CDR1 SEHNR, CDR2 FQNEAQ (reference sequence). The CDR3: CASSLFSALGRITDTQYF. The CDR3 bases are TGTGCCAGCAGCTTATTCTCTGCGTTAGGGAGAATCACAGATACGCAGTATTTT.